This paragraph covers one TCR beta chain sequence. This entry is derived from a study of T cell changes during pregnancy in multiple sclerosis. Assay used: immunoSEQ multiplex PCR; TCRdb lists only in-frame clones, some missing. The sample has roughly 54,000 clones, around 93% seen once. The CDR3 is 18 residues long. The germline CDR1 and CDR2 sequences are MNHEY and SMNVEV (reference sequence). V was pared by 6 bases and J by 0 bases, with 11 bases of the junction left unmatched. The receptor was isolated from a female donor with multiple sclerosis, enrolled in a pregnancy study. The source material was CD4+ T cells from peripheral blood mononuclear cells, sampled after pregnancy. The chain links TRBV27 to TRBJ2-6; 7 bases map to TRBD1. CDR3: CASRDSLGGSSGANVLTF. The CDR3 bases are TGTGCCAGCAGGGACTCTTTAGGGGGCAGCTCTGGGGCCAACGTCCTGACTTTC. The full variable domain, rest sourced from reference TRBV27 and TRBJ2-6, is EAQVTQNPRYLITVTGKKLTVTCSQNMNHEYMSWYRQDPGLGLRQIYYSMNVEVTDKGDVPEGYKVSRKEKRNFPLILESPSPNQTSLYFCASRDSLGGSSGANVLTFGAGSRLTVL.